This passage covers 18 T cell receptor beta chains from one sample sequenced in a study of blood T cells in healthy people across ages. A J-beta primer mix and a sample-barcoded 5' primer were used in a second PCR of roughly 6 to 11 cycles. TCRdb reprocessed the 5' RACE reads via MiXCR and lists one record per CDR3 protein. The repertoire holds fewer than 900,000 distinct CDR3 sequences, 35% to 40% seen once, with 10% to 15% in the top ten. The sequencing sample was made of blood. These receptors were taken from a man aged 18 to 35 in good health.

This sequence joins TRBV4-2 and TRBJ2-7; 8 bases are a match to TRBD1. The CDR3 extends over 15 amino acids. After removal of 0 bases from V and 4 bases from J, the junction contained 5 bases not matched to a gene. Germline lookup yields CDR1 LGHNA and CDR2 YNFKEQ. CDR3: CASSQDPDREYEQYF. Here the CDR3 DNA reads TGTGCCAGCAGCCAAGATCCGGACAGGGAGTACGAGCAGTACTTC.

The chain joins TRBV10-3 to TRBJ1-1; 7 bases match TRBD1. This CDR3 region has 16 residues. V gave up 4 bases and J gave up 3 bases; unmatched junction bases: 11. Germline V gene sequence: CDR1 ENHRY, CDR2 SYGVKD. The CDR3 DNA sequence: TGTGCCATCAGTGGGAACAGGGGTCCGGGGGACACTGAAGCTTTCTTT. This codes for CAISGNRGPGDTEAFF.

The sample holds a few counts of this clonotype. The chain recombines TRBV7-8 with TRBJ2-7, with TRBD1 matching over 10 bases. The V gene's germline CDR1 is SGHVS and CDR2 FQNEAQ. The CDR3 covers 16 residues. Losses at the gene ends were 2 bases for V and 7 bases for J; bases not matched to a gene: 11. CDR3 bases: TGTGCCAGCAGCTTAAAGCCGGGACAGGGGTTCAGTGAGCAGTACTTC. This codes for CASSLKPGQGFSEQYF.

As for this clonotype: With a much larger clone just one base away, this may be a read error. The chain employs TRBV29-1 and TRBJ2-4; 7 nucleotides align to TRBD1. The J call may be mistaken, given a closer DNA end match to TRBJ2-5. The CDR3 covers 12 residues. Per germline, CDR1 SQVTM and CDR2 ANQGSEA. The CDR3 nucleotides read TGCAGCGTCGTTGACAGGGAAAAGACCCAGTACTTC. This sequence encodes CSVVDREKTQYF.

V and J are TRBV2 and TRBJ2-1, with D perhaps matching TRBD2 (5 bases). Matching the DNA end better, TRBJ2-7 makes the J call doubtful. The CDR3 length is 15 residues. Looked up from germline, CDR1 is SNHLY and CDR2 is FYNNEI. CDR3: CASSEAPSSYNEQYF. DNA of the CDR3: TGTGCCAGCAGTGAGGCCCCTAGCTCCTACAATGAGCAGTACTTC.

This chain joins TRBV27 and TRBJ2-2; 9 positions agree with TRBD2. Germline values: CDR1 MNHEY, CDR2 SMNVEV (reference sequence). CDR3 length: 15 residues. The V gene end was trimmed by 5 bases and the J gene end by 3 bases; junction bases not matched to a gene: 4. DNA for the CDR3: TGTGCCAGCAGTAATAGCGGGGGCCACACCGGGGAGCTGTTTTTT. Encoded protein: CASSNSGGHTGELFF.

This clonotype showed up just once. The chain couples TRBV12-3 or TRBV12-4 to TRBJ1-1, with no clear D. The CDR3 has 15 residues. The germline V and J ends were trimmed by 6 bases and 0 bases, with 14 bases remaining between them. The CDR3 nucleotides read TGTGCCAGCAGCGCCCGACGAGGCATGAACACTGAAGCTTTCTTT. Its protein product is CASSARRGMNTEAFF.

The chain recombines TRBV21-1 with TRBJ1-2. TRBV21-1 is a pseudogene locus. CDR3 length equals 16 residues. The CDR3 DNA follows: TGTGCCAGCAGCAAACCCCATGGGGAAACAATCTATGGCTACACCTTC. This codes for CASSKPHGETIYGYTF.

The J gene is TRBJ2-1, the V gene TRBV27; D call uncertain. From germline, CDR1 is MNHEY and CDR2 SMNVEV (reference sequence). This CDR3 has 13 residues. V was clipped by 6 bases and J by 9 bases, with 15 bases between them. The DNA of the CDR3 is TGTGCCAGCAGGGAAAGGGTGTGGGGTGAGCAGTTCTTC. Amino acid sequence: CASRERVWGEQFF.

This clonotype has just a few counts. The DNA of the CDR3 is TGTGCCAGCAGTTACCCCACCCTTGAGGGGGATTCGGAAAAACTGTTTTTT. Translation: CASSYPTLEGDSEKLFF. The chain has TRBV6-6 and TRBJ1-4, with D maybe TRBD1 (6 bases). CDR1 MNHNY and CDR2 SVGAGI come from the germline V gene (reference sequence). V was clipped by 2 bases and J by 8 bases, with 21 bases between them. The CDR3 is 17 amino acids.

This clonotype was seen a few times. The CDR3 sequence: CATSMDAGLYNEQFF. For the CDR3, the DNA is TGTGCCACCAGCATGGATGCCGGGCTCTACAATGAGCAGTTCTTC. This chain connects TRBV15 to TRBJ2-1, with unresolved D. Germline lookup yields CDR1 LNHNV and CDR2 YYDKDF (reference sequence). V was shortened by 4 bases and J by 3 bases, with 13 bases between the two germline ends. The CDR3 contains 15 residues.

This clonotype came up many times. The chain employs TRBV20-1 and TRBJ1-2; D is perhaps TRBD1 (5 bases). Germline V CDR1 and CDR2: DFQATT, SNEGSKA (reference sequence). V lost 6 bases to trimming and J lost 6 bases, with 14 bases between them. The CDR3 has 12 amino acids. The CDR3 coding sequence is TGCAGTGCCGGGGGGGGATACGATGGCTACACCTTC. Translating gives CSAGGGYDGYTF.

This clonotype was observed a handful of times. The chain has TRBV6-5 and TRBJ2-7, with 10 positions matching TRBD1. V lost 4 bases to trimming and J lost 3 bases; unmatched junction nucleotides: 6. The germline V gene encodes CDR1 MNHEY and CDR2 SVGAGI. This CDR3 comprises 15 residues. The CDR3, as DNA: TGTGCCAGCAGTTCCCGGGACAGGGGATTCTACGAGCAGTACTTC. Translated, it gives CASSSRDRGFYEQYF.

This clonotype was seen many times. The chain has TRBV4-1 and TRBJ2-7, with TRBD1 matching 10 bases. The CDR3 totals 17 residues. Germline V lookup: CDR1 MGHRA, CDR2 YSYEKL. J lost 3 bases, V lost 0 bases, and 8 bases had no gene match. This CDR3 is CASSQDQLRTGGYEQYF. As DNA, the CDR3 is TGCGCCAGCAGCCAAGATCAACTAAGGACAGGGGGCTACGAGCAGTACTTC.

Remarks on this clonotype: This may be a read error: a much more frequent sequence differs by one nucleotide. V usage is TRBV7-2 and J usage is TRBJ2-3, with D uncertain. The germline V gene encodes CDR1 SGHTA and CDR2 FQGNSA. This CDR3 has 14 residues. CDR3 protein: CVSSPSWGTDTQYF. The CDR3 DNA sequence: TGTGTCAGCAGCCCGTCCTGGGGCACAGATACGCAGTATTTT.

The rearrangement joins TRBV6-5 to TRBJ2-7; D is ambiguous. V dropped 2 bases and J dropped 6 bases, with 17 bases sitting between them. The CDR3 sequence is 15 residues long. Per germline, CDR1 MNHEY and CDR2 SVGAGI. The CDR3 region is CASSYIFAPEAEQYF. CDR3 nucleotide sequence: TGTGCCAGCAGTTACATATTTGCGCCAGAGGCCGAGCAGTACTTC.

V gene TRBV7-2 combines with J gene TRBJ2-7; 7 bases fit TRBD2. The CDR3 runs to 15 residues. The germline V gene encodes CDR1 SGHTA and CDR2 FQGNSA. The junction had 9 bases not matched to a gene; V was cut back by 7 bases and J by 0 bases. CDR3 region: CASNCGGGGSYEQYF. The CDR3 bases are TGTGCCAGCAACTGCGGGGGAGGTGGCTCCTACGAGCAGTACTTC. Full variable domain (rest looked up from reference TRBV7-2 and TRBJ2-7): GAGVSQSPSNKVTEKGKDVELRCDPISGHTALYWYRQSLGQGLEFLIYFQGNSAPDKSGLPSDRFSAERTGGSVSTLTIQRTQQEDSAVYLCASNCGGGGSYEQYFGPGTRLTVT.

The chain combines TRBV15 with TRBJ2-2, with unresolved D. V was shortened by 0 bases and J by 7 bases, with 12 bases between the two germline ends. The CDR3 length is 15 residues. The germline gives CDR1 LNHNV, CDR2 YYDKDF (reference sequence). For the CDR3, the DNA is TGTGCCACCAGCAGAGATAAGTGGGCGGACGGGGAGCTGTTTTTT. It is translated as CATSRDKWADGELFF. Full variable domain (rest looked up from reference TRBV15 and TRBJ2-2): DAMVIQNPRYQVTQFGKPVTLSCSQTLNHNVMYWYQQKSSQAPKLLFHYYDKDFNNEADTPDNFQSRRPNTSFCFLDIRSPGLGDTAMYLCATSRDKWADGELFFGEGSRLTVL.